The 2 T cell receptor beta chains presented below share a single source sample, sequenced in a study of metastatic and nonmetastatic thyroid tumors. Thyroid surgery had not been preceded by any treatment in any patient. TCRdb reanalyzed the PCR reads with MiXCR. The sample lists about 5,800 clones, around 20% occurring once. The specimen sequenced was adjacent normal tissue. These receptors originate from a female donor with papillary thyroid cancer or a benign thyroid nodule (not recorded which). Some clones in this sample may be carry-over from other donors' samples.

The J gene is TRBJ2-3, the V gene TRBV27, with unresolved D. This CDR3 spans 15 amino acids. CDR1 is MNHEY and CDR2 is SMNVEV in the germline V gene (reference sequence). V shed 2 bases and J shed 7 bases, with 16 bases lying between them. CDR3: CASSLRGVSPYTQYF. CDR3 bases: TGTGCCAGCAGTTTACGCGGCGTGAGCCCATATACGCAGTATTTT.

By frequency in the sample, this clone is medium-sized. The chain carries TRBV9 and TRBJ1-5; maybe TRBD1 (5 bases). Trimming stripped 0 bases from V and 7 bases from J, with 8 bases between. Germline V gene lookup returns CDR1 SGDLS and CDR2 YYNGEE. The CDR3 is 13 residues long. CDR3 residues: CASSVGGTQPQHF. CDR3 sequence (DNA): TGTGCCAGCAGCGTAGGAGGGACCCAGCCCCAGCATTTT.